The 5 T cell receptor beta chains presented below share a single source sample, sequenced in a study of spatial heterogeneity in lung cancer. A single record per CDR3 protein comes from TCRdb applying MiXCR to the 5' RACE reads. This table has about 21,000 distinct CDR3 sequences, 4.6% appearing once. The sample's time point: sample taken at primary tumor resection. Unsorted whole RNA from tumor, nontumor lung or frozen PBMC underwent sequencing. The material was PBMCs, obtained at surgery. The receptors come from a male donor with early-stage non-small cell lung cancer.

In regard to this clonotype: A much larger clone is a single base away; this may be a read error. The chain couples TRBV5-1 to TRBJ2-5; 8 positions agree with TRBD1. Per the germline V gene, CDR1 is SGHRS and CDR2 is YFSETQ. This CDR3 has 16 amino acids. The CDR3 region is CATSLVGQVGLETQYF. DNA for the CDR3: TGCGCCACCAGCTTGGTGGGACAGGTGGGATTGGAGACCCAGTACTTC. The complete variable domain, with remaining parts taken from reference TRBV5-1 and TRBJ2-5, reads KAGVTQTPRYLIKTRGQQVTLSCSPISGHRSVSWYQQTPGQGLQFLFEYFSETQRNKGNFPGRFSGRQFSNSRSEMNVSTLELGDSALYLCATSLVGQVGLETQYFGPGTRLLVL.

This clonotype was seen just once. V and J are TRBV20-1 and TRBJ1-5; D perhaps matches TRBD1 (6 bases). This CDR3 is 13 amino acids long. Trimming pared 6 bases from V and 4 bases from J, leaving 13 bases between. CDR1 is DFQATT and CDR2 is SNEGSKA in the germline V gene (reference sequence). CDR3 region: CSAHLGANQPQHF. CDR3 sequence (DNA): TGCAGTGCCCATTTGGGGGCTAATCAGCCCCAGCATTTT.

This clonotype was observed a handful of times. The V gene is TRBV27, the J gene TRBJ2-6, with D unclear. The germline V gene encodes CDR1 MNHEY and CDR2 SMNVEV (reference sequence). V lost 3 bases and J 1 base, leaving 4 bases between the germline ends. The CDR3 is made up of 14 amino acids. The CDR3 region has the DNA TGTGCCAGCAGTTTCATGTCTGGGGCCAACGTCCTGACTTTC. Encoded protein: CASSFMSGANVLTF. The full variable domain, in which reference TRBV27 and TRBJ2-6 provide the parts outside the CDR3, is EAQVTQNPRYLITVTGKKLTVTCSQNMNHEYMSWYRQDPGLGLRQIYYSMNVEVTDKGDVPEGYKVSRKEKRNFPLILESPSPNQTSLYFCASSFMSGANVLTFGAGSRLTVL.

This clonotype is judged medium-sized. V gene TRBV29-1 combines with J gene TRBJ2-5, with D perhaps TRBD1 (5 bases). This CDR3 is built from 13 residues. Germline V lookup: CDR1 SQVTM, CDR2 ANQGSEA. V lost 5 bases and J 1 base, leaving 11 bases between the germline ends. CDR3 sequence reads: CSVRKGPQETQYF. In DNA, the CDR3 is TGCAGCGTTCGTAAGGGGCCCCAAGAGACCCAGTACTTC.

This clonotype was detected many times. The V gene is TRBV5-5, the J gene TRBJ2-7, with 10 bases matching TRBD2. Germline values: CDR1 SGHKS, CDR2 YYEKEE (reference sequence). There are 15 residues in the CDR3. V trimming: 3 bases; J trimming: 0 bases; junction bases outside the gene matches: 3. CDR3 sequence: CASSYGTSASYEQYF. As DNA, the CDR3 is TGTGCCAGCAGCTACGGGACTAGCGCCTCCTACGAGCAGTACTTC.